This T cell receptor beta chain comes out of a study of identical twins (dated by TCRdb to 2016 to 2017). Turning to the overall study: The study deep-sequenced TCR alpha and beta repertoires from monozygotic twins, unrelated adults of various ages and cord blood to test whether fetal clonotypes persist. To rule out contamination, replicate twin experiments were performed at different times with different library preparation protocols.

Trimming costs V 6 bases and J 5 bases, and their ends lie 17 bases apart. The CDR3 holds 14 amino acids from the cysteine to the phenylalanine. The entry retains the CDR3 DNA only, 42 bases that are in frame from base 1. The sample holds a few counts of this clonotype. Its antigen target is currently unknown. The sample holds no much larger clone one base away, and base qualities are not on file. Every donor was a healthy Caucasian. The twin cohort comprised three pairs of female monozygotic twins, all aged roughly 18 to 30 years. The RNA used for TCR libraries was isolated from peripheral blood mononuclear cells. The receptor library was made with 5' RACE. Sequencing relied on an Illumina HiSeq 2000. A universal primer binding site was added through template switching, and the final cDNA carried a unique molecular identifier so that TCR cDNA molecules could be counted accurately. First-strand cDNA for TCR alpha and beta chains was synthesized from specific primers in the conserved constant-segment region. Each cDNA library was double barcoded, with a SMART-Mk sample barcode plus Illumina barcodes, to control for contamination. TruSeq adapter sequences along with Illumina sample barcodes were introduced in two successive PCR steps. The TCR alpha and beta cDNA libraries were sequenced on the Illumina HiSeq platform using custom primers. As for the original processing: MiGEC was used to process raw reads and extract unique molecular identifiers, and MiXCR was used to find CDR3 positions. Recombination models were inferred per individual with the repgenHMM and IGoR tools using an EM algorithm. Shared clonotype analysis was performed with the tcR package in R, normalizing sharing by the product of cloneset sizes. To study raw recombination free of thymic and clonal selection effects, out-of-frame nonproductive sequences were analyzed. TCRdb trimmed public reads at Q25 via fastp, called clones via MiXCR and kept in-frame beta chains. Every entry covers one CDR3 protein and lists the most common genes and DNA from its rows. TCRdb's processing, not the authors' own work, is the source of the V and J calls. In this sample the table shows approximately 700,000 distinct CDR3 sequences, approximately 18% of which occur a single time. The top ten clonotypes cover around 13% of the sample.

Study-wide conclusions, independent of this receptor: Fewer insertions were carried by abundant cord blood beta clonotypes, a similar but weaker trend appeared in young adult naive repertoires, and no such trend appeared in memory repertoires. The excess sharing between twins in beta out-of-frame sequences was weaker because fewer shared sequences reduced the signal-to-noise ratio. Because the same donors could not be followed over many years, the conclusions depended on cross-sectional statistical analysis. Out-of-frame TCR alpha sequences shared between twins showed an excess of low generation-probability sequences compared with coincidental sharing between unrelated individuals. In monozygotic twins, recombination models systematically underestimated out-of-frame TCR alpha sharing, but the models matched the sharing seen between unrelated individuals. Zero-insertion analyses could be partly confounded by invariant T cells such as MAIT and iNKT, although diverse VJ usage argued against such confounding for most clonotypes.

These data were also filed under a second study, of T cells expressing NK-cell markers. According to the second study: Three sorted T-cell subsets (CD3+CD56+NKG2C+, CD3+CD56+NKG2C- and CD3+CD56-NKG2C+) from fewer than 10 donors had their TCR beta-chain repertoires profiled. Among the eight sequenced donors, seven were HCMV-seropositive and one was HCMV-seronegative. In several experiments an anti-gammadeltaTCR antibody was added to restrict sorting to alphabetaTCR-expressing T cells. In roughly six donors, the dominant CD3+CD56+NKG2C+ clonotypes ranked among the top 10 CD8+ clonotypes, making up roughly 1.0-8% of CD8+ T cells. Those dominant clonotypes were again the most abundant among CD3+CD56-NKG2C+ cells in four donors, at about 25-65%. Whether the expanded NKG2C-expressing T cell clones were specific for HCMV antigens was left unclear. The eight sequenced donors were randomly selected healthy volunteers, three men and five women. HCMV-specific IgG was detected in serum with a commercial ELISA kit to determine HCMV serostatus. For six donors, unsorted PBMC were also used to sequence bulk peripheral blood T-cell repertoires. MIGEC handled demultiplexing of the reads and grouping by UMI, while MiTCR was used to assemble and quantify clonotypes. To remove erroneous sequences, TCR cDNA sequences were retained only when supported by two or more reads. Downstream repertoire analysis used the tcR package, and clonotypes were matched across fractions by CDR3 nucleotide sequence plus V segment. VDJmatch was used to annotate antigen specificity against VDJdb, with one amino acid substitution allowed in CDR3.

Sequencing was done on a sample of PBMCs. This clonotype was obtained from a woman under 30 in good health. Rearrangement joined TRBV12-3 or TRBV12-4 to TRBJ2-7; perhaps TRBD2 is the D gene, with 5 bases matching. The DNA reads as follows: TGTGCCAGCAGCGACACCCGGGGTTGGGACGAGCAGTACTTC. It codes for CASSDTRGWDEQYF.